Sequencing of this TCR beta chain was carried out in a study of cytomegalovirus exposure and HLA in healthy donors. Overall study findings and caveats: V- and J-gene trimming in TCR beta was tied to a missense DCLRE1C variant by an analysis performed later. Highly shared sequence variants in one cluster were likely a sequencing artifact. Some V segments could not be told apart, so they were left out, TRBV6-2 and TRBV6-3 among them. Among immune exposure information, only CMV serostatus was available.

As for this clone: Antigen unknown.

The primer mix had 60 Vbeta and 13 Jbeta primers. The protocol was immunoSEQ multiplex PCR, while the TCRdb copy is restricted to in-frame clones and leaves out a portion. The sample holds over 150,000 clones, approximately 85% seen once. The CDR3 is 14 residues long. The germline V gene encodes CDR1 SGDLS and CDR2 YYNGEE. The junction had 9 bases not matched to a gene; V was cut back by 4 bases and J by 7 bases. The receptor comes from a girl aged 10-17 years in good health and CMV-seropositive. The sample comprised PBMCs. The chain has TRBV9 and TRBJ2-3, with 7 bases aligning to TRBD2. The CDR3 DNA reads TGTGCCAGCAGCCGAGGAGCCGGGGGGAATACGCAGTATTTT. Translation gives CASSRGAGGNTQYF.